Below are 20 T cell receptor beta chains sequenced from a single sample in a study of T-cell memory formation after mild COVID-19. TCRdb fed the 5' RACE reads into MiXCR, producing one record per CDR3 protein. The sample includes about 420,000 distinct CDR3 sequences, 20% to 25% of them seen just once. The sequenced material came from PBMCs or a T cell subset sorted from them (not recorded which). All receptors derive from an adult woman who had mild COVID-19 (a few samples of this study predate the infection). Cell type and time point are not known.

The V call is TRBV6-2 or TRBV6-3, the J call TRBJ2-1, with 15 bases matching TRBD2. Germline CDR1 MNHEY, CDR2 SVGEGT. Trimming took 5 bases from V and 8 from J; bases not matched to a gene: 10. The CDR3 runs to 17 residues. The CDR3 nucleotides are TGTGCCAGCAGTACACCCCGGACTAGCGGGAGGGGGGATGAGCAGTTCTTC. This encodes CASSTPRTSGRGDEQFF.

The chain uses TRBV7-9 and TRBJ2-1; TRBD2 matches at 8 bases. V gave up 5 bases and J gave up 10 bases; unmatched junction bases: 7. This CDR3 has 13 residues. CDR1 and CDR2 from the germline V gene are SEHNR and FQNEAQ (reference sequence). DNA for the CDR3: TGTGCCAGCAGCCCGGGAGGGGATTTGGAGCAGTTCTTC. Its protein product is CASSPGGDLEQFF.

The chain carries TRBV21-1 and TRBJ1-2; the DNA was not used to check the table's D call, TRBD1. TRBV21-1 is shown as a pseudogene. The CDR3 covers 14 residues. The CDR3 loop reads CAIPGTRRDYGYTF. Written as DNA, the CDR3 is TGTGCCATCCCCGGGACGCGACGGGACTATGGCTACACCTTC.

V usage is TRBV4-1 and J usage is TRBJ2-7; tentatively, D is TRBD1 (5 bases). The CDR3 consists of 16 residues. Germline values: CDR1 MGHRA, CDR2 YSYEKL. Deletions cut 3 bases from V and 2 bases from J, with 17 bases between. The DNA for the CDR3 is TGCGCCAGCAGCCAGGTTGCTGACAGAACCCCCTACGAGCAGTACTTC. Translation: CASSQVADRTPYEQYF.

This clonotype was detected a few times. The CDR3 is CASRGFSGNTIYF. CDR3 in DNA: TGTGCCAGCAGAGGGTTCTCTGGAAACACCATATATTTT. The genes are TRBV25-1 and TRBJ1-3; D remains ambiguous. The CDR3 is 13 residues long. Trimming removed 6 bases at V and 0 bases at J, with 6 bases between. The germline V gene encodes CDR1 MGHDK and CDR2 SYGVNS.

V and J are TRBV20-1 and TRBJ2-7; D is unclear. With 0 bases removed from V and 2 bases from J, the gap between germline ends came to 11 bases. This CDR3 contains 14 residues. Germline values: CDR1 DFQATT, CDR2 SNEGSKA (reference sequence). The CDR3, as DNA: TGCAGTGCTAGAGATCCCAACGGTCCCTACGAGCAGTACTTC. It yields the protein CSARDPNGPYEQYF.

This clonotype has just a few counts. V gene TRBV18 combines with J gene TRBJ1-5; 7 bases are a match to TRBD1. Germline trimming cut 6 bases from V and 6 bases from J; bases unmatched to any gene: 2. CDR1 and CDR2 (germline): KGHSH, LQKENI. The CDR3 is made up of 12 amino acids. DNA of the CDR3: TGTGCCAGCTCCGAGGGGGCTCAGCCCCAGCATTTT. Protein sequence: CASSEGAQPQHF.

This clonotype was counted between two and nine times. The chain carries TRBV7-9 and TRBJ2-7; the D gene is possibly TRBD1 (6 bases). This CDR3 has 14 amino acids. The ends were cut back, 5 bases at V and 4 bases at J, with 15 bases in the middle. CDR1 and CDR2 (germline): SEHNR, FQNEAQ (reference sequence). The CDR3 sequence: CASSPRAGVYEQYF. CDR3 DNA: TGTGCCAGCAGCCCAAGGGCAGGGGTTTACGAGCAGTACTTC.

This clonotype has more than one count but fewer than ten. V is TRBV29-1 and J is TRBJ2-1, with TRBD1 matching over 10 bases. Per the germline V gene, CDR1 is SQVTM and CDR2 is ANQGSEA. V shed 6 bases and J 8 bases; nucleotides not matched to a gene: 4. This CDR3 has 12 amino acids. Here the CDR3 reads CSVGQGSDEQFF. CDR3 nucleotide sequence: TGCAGCGTGGGACAGGGGAGCGATGAGCAGTTCTTC.

The V and J genes are TRBV5-1 and TRBJ1-1, with D tentatively TRBD1 (5 bases). The CDR3 extends over 14 amino acids. The germline gives CDR1 SGHRS, CDR2 YFSETQ. The V end lost 4 bases, the J end lost 4 bases, and 14 bases lay between the germline ends. CDR3 protein: CASSAQTGGTEAFF. The CDR3 DNA is TGCGCCAGCAGCGCCCAAACGGGGGGCACTGAAGCTTTCTTT.

This clonotype was counted a single time. The rearrangement uses TRBV5-1 and TRBJ2-3; possible D gene TRBD1, 6 bases. Trimming stripped 5 bases from V and 0 bases from J, with 10 bases between. The V gene's germline CDR1 is SGHRS and CDR2 YFSETQ. The CDR3 sequence is 14 residues long. CDR3: CASSGGQSTDTQYF. CDR3 nucleotide sequence: TGCGCCAGCAGTGGCGGACAGAGCACAGATACGCAGTATTTT.

This clonotype was counted ten times or more. CDR3 sequence: CASSGLAGGLDEQYF. In DNA form, the CDR3 reads TGTGCCAGCTCGGGTTTAGCGGGGGGTCTCGACGAGCAGTACTTC. The rearrangement links TRBV18 to TRBJ2-7; 10 bases line up with TRBD2. Per the germline V gene, CDR1 is KGHSH and CDR2 is LQKENI. V gave up 6 bases and J gave up 5 bases; unmatched junction bases: 10. The CDR3 sequence is 15 residues long.

This chain uses TRBV7-9 with TRBJ2-1, with 7 bases identical to TRBD1. Per the germline V gene, CDR1 is SEHNR and CDR2 is FQNEAQ (reference sequence). The CDR3 runs 15 residues. Trimming cost V 4 bases and J 5 bases; bases outside gene matches: 8. CDR3 in amino acids: CASSSDRVGDNEQFF. The CDR3 nucleotides read TGTGCCAGCAGCTCAGACAGGGTGGGGGACAATGAGCAGTTCTTC.

This chain links TRBV3-1 with TRBJ2-7; tentative D call: TRBD1 (5 bases). Looked up from germline, CDR1 is LGHDT and CDR2 is YNNKEL (reference sequence). This CDR3 spans 17 amino acids. The germline V and J ends were trimmed by 1 base and 3 bases, with 19 bases remaining between them. The chain's CDR3 is CASSQAYGQGFFYEQYF. CDR3 sequence (DNA): TGTGCCAGCAGCCAAGCTTATGGGCAGGGTTTTTTCTACGAGCAGTACTTC.

The J gene is TRBJ2-7, the V gene TRBV12-3 or TRBV12-4; TRBD1 or TRBD2 may be the D gene (5 bases each). This CDR3 region has 14 residues. The V end was cut by 3 bases, the J end by 2 bases, with 11 bases between. The CDR3 DNA reads as TGTGCCAGCAGTTTGTCCGGGGCCACCTACGAGCAGTACTTC. It codes for CASSLSGATYEQYF.

This clonotype was counted at least ten times. The gene calls are TRBV2 and TRBJ2-1; 9 bases agree with TRBD2. Losses at the gene ends were 2 bases for V and 2 bases for J; bases not matched to a gene: 4. Per germline, CDR1 SNHLY and CDR2 FYNNEI. CDR3 length: 16 amino acids. CDR3 in amino acids: CASSESGGRAYNEQFF. The CDR3 region has the DNA TGTGCCAGCAGTGAATCGGGCGGGAGGGCCTACAATGAGCAGTTCTTC.

The chain combines TRBV30 with TRBJ2-5; a possible D gene is TRBD2 (7 bases). Germline V lookup: CDR1 GTSNPN, CDR2 SVGIG (reference sequence). The CDR3 sequence is 15 residues long. Trimming removed 3 bases at V and 1 base at J, with 15 bases between. CDR3 DNA sequence: TGTGCCTGGAGCCCAAGGGGGGGGATCCAAGAGACCCAGTACTTC. Protein product: CAWSPRGGIQETQYF.

This clonotype appeared a few times. The chain links TRBV29-1 to TRBJ2-7; D assignment may be TRBD1 or TRBD2 (5 bases each). Germline CDR1 reads SQVTM; CDR2 reads ANQGSEA. There are 12 residues in the CDR3. The ends were cut back, 1 base at V and 5 bases at J, with 9 bases in the middle. CDR3 residues: CSVEAWGNEQYF. The CDR3 DNA follows: TGCAGCGTTGAAGCTTGGGGGAACGAGCAGTACTTC.

This chain joins TRBV9 and TRBJ2-7, with D possibly TRBD1 on 6 matching bases. This CDR3 comprises 15 residues. The germline gives CDR1 SGDLS, CDR2 YYNGEE. The germline V and J ends were trimmed by 0 bases and 5 bases, with 15 bases remaining between them. The CDR3 protein is CASSVGQAPRDEQYF. The DNA of the CDR3 is TGTGCCAGCAGCGTAGGACAGGCCCCCCGGGACGAGCAGTACTTC.

This clonotype was recorded a few times. The rearrangement links TRBV7-2 to TRBJ2-7; D unclear. V lost 5 bases to trimming and J lost 4 bases, with 12 bases between them. CDR3 length: 13 amino acids. Looked up from germline, CDR1 is SGHTA and CDR2 is FQGNSA. In DNA form, the CDR3 reads TGTGCCAGCAGCCGAAGACCGGAGTACGAGCAGTACTTC. As protein: CASSRRPEYEQYF.